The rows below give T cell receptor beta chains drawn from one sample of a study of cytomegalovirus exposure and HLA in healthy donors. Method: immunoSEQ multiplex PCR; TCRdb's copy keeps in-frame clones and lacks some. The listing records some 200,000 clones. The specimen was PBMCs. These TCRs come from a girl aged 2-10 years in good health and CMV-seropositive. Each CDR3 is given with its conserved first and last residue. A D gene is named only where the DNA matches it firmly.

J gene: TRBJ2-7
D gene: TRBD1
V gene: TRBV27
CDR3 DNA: TGTGCCAGCAGTTCGGGACAGGGAGGCGAGCAGTACTTC
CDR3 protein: CASSSGQGGEQYF

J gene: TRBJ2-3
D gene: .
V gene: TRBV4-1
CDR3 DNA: TGCGCCAGCAGCCTTCAGTCGAACAGGGAGGGAGATACGCAGTATTTT
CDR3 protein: CASSLQSNREGDTQYF

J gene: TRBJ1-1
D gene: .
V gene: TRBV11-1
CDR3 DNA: TGTGCCAGCAGCTTAAACTTGAACACTGAAGCTTTCTTT
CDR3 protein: CASSLNLNTEAFF

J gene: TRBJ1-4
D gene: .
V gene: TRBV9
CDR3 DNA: TGTGCCAGCAGCGTAGGAGCCAGAGTGGCGGGGGTTGGTGAACTGTTTTTT
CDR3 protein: CASSVGARVAGVGELFF

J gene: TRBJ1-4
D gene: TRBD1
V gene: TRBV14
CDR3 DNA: TGTGCCAGCAGTGACACCGGGACAGAAAATGAAAAACTGTTTTTT
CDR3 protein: CASSDTGTENEKLFF

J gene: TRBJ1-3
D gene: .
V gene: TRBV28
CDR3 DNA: TGTGCCAGCAGTTTTTCGGGGAGAAACACCATATATTTT
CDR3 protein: CASSFSGRNTIYF

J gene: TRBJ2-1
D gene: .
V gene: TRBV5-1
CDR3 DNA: TGCGCCAGCAGCTTGGCCTTGGCAGGGGGGACCTACAATGAGCAGTTCTTC
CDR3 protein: CASSLALAGGTYNEQFF

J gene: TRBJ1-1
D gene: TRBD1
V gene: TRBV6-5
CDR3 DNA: TGTGCCAGCAGCCGGACAGGGACCACTGAAGCTTTCTTT
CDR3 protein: CASSRTGTTEAFF

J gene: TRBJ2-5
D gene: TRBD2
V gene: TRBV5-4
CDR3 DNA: TGTGCCAGCAGCTTGGGCCCTAGCGGGACGTACCAAGAGACCCAGTACTTC
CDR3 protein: CASSLGPSGTYQETQYF

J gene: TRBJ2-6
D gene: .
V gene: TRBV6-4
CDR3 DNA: TGTGCCAGCAGTGACTCGACAAACTCTGGGGCCAACGTCCTGACTTTC
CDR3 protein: CASSDSTNSGANVLTF

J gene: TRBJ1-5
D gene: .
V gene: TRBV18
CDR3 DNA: TGTGCCAGCTCGAAAACCACTATTCGCGGTAATCAGCCCCAGCATTTT
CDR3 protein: CASSKTTIRGNQPQHF

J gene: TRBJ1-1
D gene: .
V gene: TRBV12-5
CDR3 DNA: TGTGCTAGTTCAGGGAACACTGAAGCTTTCTTT
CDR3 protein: CASSGNTEAFF

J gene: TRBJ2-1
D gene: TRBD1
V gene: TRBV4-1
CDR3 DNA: TGCGCCAGCAGCCCGACCGACGGGCCCAGGGGGTTTCGGGAGCAGTTCTTC
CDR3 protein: CASSPTDGPRGFREQFF

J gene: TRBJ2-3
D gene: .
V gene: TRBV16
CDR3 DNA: TGTGCCAGCAGCCAAACAACAGGACCGCAGTATTTT
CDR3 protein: CASSQTTGPQYF

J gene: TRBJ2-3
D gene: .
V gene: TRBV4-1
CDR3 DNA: TGCGCCAGCAGCCAAGCGGCAGCGTCAAGCACAGATACGCAGTATTTT
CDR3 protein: CASSQAAASSTDTQYF

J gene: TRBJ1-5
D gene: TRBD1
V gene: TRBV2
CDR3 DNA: TGTGCCAGCGGACAGGGGGCGCAGGGAAATCAGCCCCAGCATTTT
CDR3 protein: CASGQGAQGNQPQHF

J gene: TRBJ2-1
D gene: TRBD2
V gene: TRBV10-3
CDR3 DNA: TGTGCCATCAGCGGACTAGCGGACAATGAGCAGTTCTTC
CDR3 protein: CAISGLADNEQFF

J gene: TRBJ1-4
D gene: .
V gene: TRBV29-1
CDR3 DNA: TGCAGCGTTGCCGGGGGGCGGGAAAAACTGTTTTTT
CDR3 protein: CSVAGGREKLFF

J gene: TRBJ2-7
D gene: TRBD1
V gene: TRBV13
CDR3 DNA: TGTGCCAGCAGCTTAGCCCTGACAGGGGCCGAGCAGTACTTC
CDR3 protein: CASSLALTGAEQYF

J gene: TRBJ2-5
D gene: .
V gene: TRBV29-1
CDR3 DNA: TGCAGCGTTGGGGGCAGTTGGTACCAAGAGACCCAGTACTTC
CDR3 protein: CSVGGSWYQETQYF

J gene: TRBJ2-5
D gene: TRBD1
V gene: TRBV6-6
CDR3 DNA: TGTGCCGGCAGTTACACCCCCGGACAGGGGGGGAGGGCCCAGTACTTC
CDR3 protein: CAGSYTPGQGGRAQYF

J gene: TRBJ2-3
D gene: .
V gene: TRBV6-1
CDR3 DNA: TGTGCCAGCAGTGGACCGACTAGGGGTAGGACAGATACGCAGTATTTT
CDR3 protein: CASSGPTRGRTDTQYF

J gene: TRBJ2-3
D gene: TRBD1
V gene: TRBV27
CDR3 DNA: TGTGCCAGCAGTCCTCAGGGACAGGGGAGGGCAGATACGCAGTATTTT
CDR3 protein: CASSPQGQGRADTQYF

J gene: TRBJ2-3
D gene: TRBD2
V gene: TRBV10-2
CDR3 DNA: TGCGCCAGCAGTGAGTCGGGACTATACAACGGGGATACGCAGTATTTT
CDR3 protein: CASSESGLYNGDTQYF

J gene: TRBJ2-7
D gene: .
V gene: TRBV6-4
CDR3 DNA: TGTGCCAGGGGCTTGGGGGGCGAGCAGTACTTC
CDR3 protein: CARGLGGEQYF

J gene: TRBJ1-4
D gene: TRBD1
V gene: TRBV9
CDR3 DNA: TGTGCCAGCAGCGCGGGACAGGGGGACGAAAAACTGTTTTTT
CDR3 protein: CASSAGQGDEKLFF

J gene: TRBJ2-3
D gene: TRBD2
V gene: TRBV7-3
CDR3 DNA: TGTGCCAGCAGCACCGGGACTAGCGGGAGCACAGATACGCAGTATTTT
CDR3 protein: CASSTGTSGSTDTQYF

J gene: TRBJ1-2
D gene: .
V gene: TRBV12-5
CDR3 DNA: TGTGCTAGTGGTTTGCCGAAGACAGGAAACTATGGCTACACCTTC
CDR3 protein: CASGLPKTGNYGYTF

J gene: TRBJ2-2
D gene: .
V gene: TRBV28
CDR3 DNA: TGTGCCAGCAGTTTCCCGGGACTCTACACCGGGGAGCTGTTTTTT
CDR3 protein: CASSFPGLYTGELFF

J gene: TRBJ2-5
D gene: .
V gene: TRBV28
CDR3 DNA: TGTGCCAGCAGTTTAAATCAGGGTGGGGAGACCCAGTACTTC
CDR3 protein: CASSLNQGGETQYF

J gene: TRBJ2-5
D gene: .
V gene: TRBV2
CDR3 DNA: TGTGCCAGCAGTGTAGGGTTCTGGCGTCAGGGGGGTCAAGAGACCCAGTACTTC
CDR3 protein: CASSVGFWRQGGQETQYF

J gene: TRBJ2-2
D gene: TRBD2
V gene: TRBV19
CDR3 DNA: TGTGCCAGTTGCTTTTTTTTGGGAGGGCAGGCCGGGGAGCTGTTTTTT
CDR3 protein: CASCFFLGGQAGELFF

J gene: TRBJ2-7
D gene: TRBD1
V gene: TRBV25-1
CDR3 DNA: TGTGCCAGCAGTGAATATTACGGGGACAGGGCCTACGAGCAGTACTTC
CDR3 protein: CASSEYYGDRAYEQYF

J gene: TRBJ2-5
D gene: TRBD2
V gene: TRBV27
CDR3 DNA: TGTGCCAGCAGTTTTAATGCGGGGGTCGAAGAGACCCAGTACTTC
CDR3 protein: CASSFNAGVEETQYF

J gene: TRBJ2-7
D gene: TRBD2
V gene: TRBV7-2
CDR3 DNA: TGTGCCAGCAGCTTAGGACTAGCGGGAGGGGTTCCCTACGAGCAGTACTTC
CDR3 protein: CASSLGLAGGVPYEQYF

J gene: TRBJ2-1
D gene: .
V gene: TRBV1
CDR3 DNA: TGCACCTCTGACAATGAGCAGTTCTTC
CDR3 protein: CTSDNEQFF

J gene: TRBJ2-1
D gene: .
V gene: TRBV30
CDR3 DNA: TGTGCCTGGCATGACTACCACAATGAGCAGTTCTTC
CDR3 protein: CAWHDYHNEQFF

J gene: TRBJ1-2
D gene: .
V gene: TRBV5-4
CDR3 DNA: TGTGCCAGCAGCTTGGTTACAGGTGACAACTATGGCTACACCTTC
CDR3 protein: CASSLVTGDNYGYTF

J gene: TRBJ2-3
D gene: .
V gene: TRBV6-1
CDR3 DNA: TGTGCCAGCAGTGATGGATCGGGGGATACGCAGTATTTT
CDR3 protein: CASSDGSGDTQYF

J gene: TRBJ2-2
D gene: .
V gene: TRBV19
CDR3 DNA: TGTGCCAGTAGTATCGGCGGGACGAACACCGGGGAGCTGTTTTTT
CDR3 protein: CASSIGGTNTGELFF

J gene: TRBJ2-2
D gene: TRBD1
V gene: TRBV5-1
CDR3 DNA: TGCGCCAGCCTAGAAATGGGACAGAAGTACACCGGGGAGCTGTTTTTT
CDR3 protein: CASLEMGQKYTGELFF

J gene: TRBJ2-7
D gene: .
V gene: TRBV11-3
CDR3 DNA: TGTGCCAGCAGCCCTGGCGAGGGACAACACTACGAGCAGTACTTC
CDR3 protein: CASSPGEGQHYEQYF

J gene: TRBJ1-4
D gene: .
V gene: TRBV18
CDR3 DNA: TGTGCCAGCTCACCATCCGAGGGGGTATTCGAAAAACTGTTTTTT
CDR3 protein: CASSPSEGVFEKLFF

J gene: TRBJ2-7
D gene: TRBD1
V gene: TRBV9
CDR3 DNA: TGTGCCAGCAGCGTAGAGGGGACAGGGTGGTACGAGCAGTACTTC
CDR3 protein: CASSVEGTGWYEQYF

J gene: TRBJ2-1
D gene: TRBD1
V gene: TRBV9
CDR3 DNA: TGTGCCAGCAGCTTCGACAGGGGTGGGGGCAATGAGCAGTTCTTC
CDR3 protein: CASSFDRGGGNEQFF

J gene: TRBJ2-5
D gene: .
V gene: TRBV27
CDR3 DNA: TGTGCCAGCAGGATTAAGAGGGACTGGGAGACCCAGTACTTC
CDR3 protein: CASRIKRDWETQYF